The 26 T cell receptor beta chains in this list originate from one sample, sequenced in a study of T cell responses to AZD1222 COVID-19 vaccine. Generated by immunoSEQ multiplex PCR, the TCRdb table keeps only in-frame clones and is missing some. This table holds around 120,000 clones, approximately 86% found once. This specimen was peripheral blood, taken on day 0 of AZD1222 vaccination. The receptors come from an adult in good health.

This rearrangement joins TRBV4-3 to TRBJ2-1; D is ambiguous. Trimming left V 2 bases short and J 7 bases short, with 12 bases between. The CDR3 has 14 residues. Per germline, CDR1 LGHNA and CDR2 YSLEER. The chain's CDR3 is CASSQWFGGNEQFF. Here the CDR3 DNA reads TGCGCCAGCAGCCAATGGTTCGGTGGGAATGAGCAGTTCTTC.

The rearrangement uses TRBV7-2 and TRBJ1-1, with TRBD1 as a possible D gene (5 bases). The CDR3 loop spans 14 amino acids. CDR1 is SGHTA, CDR2 FQGNSA, per germline. Trimming shortened V by 1 base and J by 3 bases, and 9 bases separated the two germline ends. This CDR3 reads CASSLDAGHTEAFF. DNA for the CDR3: TGTGCCAGCAGCTTAGATGCGGGGCACACTGAAGCTTTCTTT.

The chain recombines TRBV29-1 with TRBJ2-5; no definite D call. V lost 7 bases and J lost 1, with 19 bases in between. The length of the CDR3 is 15 residues. The germline CDR1 and CDR2 sequences are SQVTM and ANQGSEA. This chain's CDR3 is CSAPNLGPRQETQYF. The DNA for the CDR3 is TGCAGCGCCCCAAATCTAGGACCTCGCCAAGAGACCCAGTACTTC. The complete variable domain, with remaining parts taken from reference TRBV29-1 and TRBJ2-5, reads SAVISQKPSRDICQRGTSLTIQCQVDSQVTMMFWYRQQPGQSLTLIATANQGSEATYESGFVIDKFPISRPNLTFSTLTVSNMSPEDSSIYLCSAPNLGPRQETQYFGPGTRLLVL.

The rearrangement joins TRBV5-4 to TRBJ1-6, with TRBD1 as a possible D gene (6 bases). Germline loops: CDR1 SGHNT, CDR2 YYREEE (reference sequence). The CDR3 spans 17 residues. V lost 5 bases and J lost 0, with 15 bases in between. The chain's CDR3 is CASRKGGESSYNSPLHF. CDR3 sequence (DNA): TGTGCCAGCAGAAAGGGGGGGGAAAGCTCCTATAATTCACCCCTCCACTTT.

The chain joins TRBV5-8 to TRBJ2-5, with 7 bases identical to TRBD1. This CDR3 comprises 13 residues. Trimming took 5 bases from V and 2 from J; bases not matched to a gene: 3. The germline V gene encodes CDR1 SGHTS and CDR2 YDEGEE. As DNA, the CDR3 is TGTGCCAGCAGTTGGGACAGACAAGAGACCCAGTACTTC. Amino acid sequence: CASSWDRQETQYF. Full variable domain (remainder filled in from reference TRBV5-8 and TRBJ2-5): EAGVTQSPTHLIKTRGQQATLRCSPISGHTSVYWYQQALGLGLQFLLWYDEGEERNRGNFPPRFSGRQFPNYSSELNVNALELEDSALYLCASSWDRQETQYFGPGTRLLVL.

This rearrangement joins TRBV6-5 to TRBJ2-7; tentatively, D is TRBD1 (6 bases). Trimming pared 6 bases from V and 6 bases from J, leaving 21 bases between. Germline assignment: CDR1 MNHEY and CDR2 SVGAGI. The CDR3 sequence is 15 residues long. CDR3 nucleotide sequence: TGTGCCAGCAGAATACCGGGACAAAGTGGATTCGAGCAGTACTTC. Its protein is CASRIPGQSGFEQYF.

The chain uses TRBV5-4 and TRBJ2-7, with TRBD1 as a possible D gene (6 bases). This CDR3 is 16 amino acids long. Germline lookup yields CDR1 SGHNT and CDR2 YYREEE (reference sequence). The V gene lost 5 bases and the J gene lost 3 bases, with 21 bases spanning the gap. CDR3 residues: CASRRYQGSVVYEQYF. The DNA of the CDR3 is TGTGCCAGCAGACGATACCAGGGGTCCGTCGTCTACGAGCAGTACTTC. The whole variable domain, remainder taken from reference TRBV5-4 and TRBJ2-7, is ETGVTQSPTHLIKTRGQQVTLRCSSQSGHNTVSWYQQALGQGPQFIFQYYREEENGRGNFPPRFSGLQFPNYSSELNVNALELDDSALYLCASRRYQGSVVYEQYFGPGTRLTVT.

V usage is TRBV19 and J usage is TRBJ2-6, with 8 bases matching TRBD1. With V trimmed by 4 bases and J by 0 bases, 8 bases remained unmatched. The CDR3 has 18 residues. CDR1 is LNHDA and CDR2 is SQIVND in the germline V gene (reference sequence). DNA of the CDR3: TGTGCCAGTAGTACCCCGGGACAGGTGATCTCTGGGGCCAACGTCCTGACTTTC. Its translation is CASSTPGQVISGANVLTF.

The chain joins TRBV15 to TRBJ2-3; D perhaps matches TRBD1 (6 bases). Germline V CDR1 and CDR2: LNHNV, YYDKDF (reference sequence). The CDR3 runs 12 residues. Trimming removed 0 bases at V and 9 bases at J, with 7 bases between. The CDR3 protein is CATSRDTGTQYF. CDR3 in DNA: TGTGCCACCAGCAGAGATACAGGGACGCAGTATTTT.

The chain employs TRBV6-2 or TRBV6-3 and TRBJ2-7; TRBD2 matches 8 bases. The CDR3 length is 16 residues. V lost 2 bases to trimming and J lost 2 bases; unmatched junction nucleotides: 8. From germline, CDR1 is MNHEY and CDR2 SVGEGT. The CDR3 bases are TGTGCCAGCAGTTACCCCGGGGGGGTGGAGCCCTACGAGCAGTACTTC. Its translation: CASSYPGGVEPYEQYF.

J is TRBJ2-7 and V is TRBV5-1; perhaps TRBD1 as D (5 bases). The V end lost 0 bases, the J end lost 4 bases, and 14 bases lay between the germline ends. The CDR3 covers 15 residues. The germline gives CDR1 SGHRS, CDR2 YFSETQ. Here the CDR3 DNA reads TGCGCCAGCAGCTTGGTTGACAGTGGGTTTTACGAGCAGTACTTC. Amino acids: CASSLVDSGFYEQYF.

The chain joins TRBV18 to TRBJ1-5; D gene uncertain. CDR3 size: 14 residues. Germline V lookup: CDR1 KGHSH, CDR2 LQKENI. Between the trimmed V and J ends, which lost 3 bases and 0 bases, there was a span of 6 bases. CDR3 amino acids: CASSPGTSNQPQHF. The CDR3 DNA is TGTGCCAGCTCACCGGGAACTAGCAATCAGCCCCAGCATTTT.

The V gene is TRBV5-1, the J gene TRBJ1-2; D ambiguous. From germline, CDR1 is SGHRS and CDR2 YFSETQ. Trimming pared 1 base from V and 1 base from J, leaving 14 bases between. This CDR3 is built from 16 residues. The CDR3: CASSLSLGGSNYGYTF. CDR3 bases: TGCGCCAGCAGCTTGAGCTTGGGCGGGAGTAACTATGGCTACACCTTC.

This clone was counted once. This chain uses TRBV6-2 or TRBV6-3 with TRBJ2-7, with a weak D call TRBD1 (7 bases). This CDR3 comprises 15 residues. Germline V lookup: CDR1 MNHEY, CDR2 SVGEGT. V was clipped by 0 bases and J by 3 bases, with 12 bases between them. CDR3 sequence: CASSYSTQGGYEQYF. The DNA for the CDR3 is TGTGCCAGCAGTTACTCGACGCAGGGGGGCTACGAGCAGTACTTC.

The chain carries TRBV4-2 and TRBJ1-1; TRBD1 agrees at 8 bases. V was clipped by 4 bases and J by 0 bases; unmatched bases: 7. This CDR3 comprises 16 residues. Germline lookup yields CDR1 LGHNA and CDR2 YNFKEQ. In nucleotides, the CDR3 is TGTGCCAGCAGCCCGAGGACAGGGAGGGTGAACACTGAAGCTTTCTTT. As protein: CASSPRTGRVNTEAFF.

A note on this clone: The same CDR3 arises from other DNA sequences in this sample as well. As DNA, the CDR3 is TGTGCCAGCAGCCTACAGAACACTGAAGCTTTCTTT. As protein: CASSLQNTEAFF. The chain is built from TRBV11-2 and TRBJ1-1; no firm D call. CDR3 length: 12 amino acids. V lost 5 bases and J 1 base, leaving 5 bases between the germline ends. Germline V gene lookup returns CDR1 SGHAT and CDR2 FQNNGV.

The V and J genes are TRBV6-5 and TRBJ2-7; D may be TRBD2 (5 bases). This CDR3 has 11 amino acids. CDR1 is MNHEY and CDR2 is SVGAGI in the germline V gene. Trimming pared 9 bases from V and 3 bases from J, leaving 9 bases between. In nucleotides, the CDR3 is TGTGCCAGTTCGGACTTCTACGAGCAGTACTTC. Translating gives CASSDFYEQYF.

The genes are TRBV19 and TRBJ1-4; D remains unclear. The CDR3 sequence is 12 residues long. V lost 6 bases, J lost 4 bases, and 6 bases lay in between. Per germline, CDR1 LNHDA and CDR2 SQIVND (reference sequence). The CDR3 DNA follows: TGTGCCAGTAGAACCAATAATGAAAAACTGTTTTTT. The encoded protein is CASRTNNEKLFF.

The rearrangement links TRBV11-3 to TRBJ2-1, with 10 positions matching TRBD2. The V gene's germline CDR1 is SGHNT and CDR2 YENEEA. V was pared by 5 bases and J by 8 bases, with 9 bases of the junction left unmatched. This CDR3 is 15 amino acids long. CDR3 in DNA: TGTGCCAGCAGCCGTGGGGTAGCGGGGGGCTATGAGCAGTTCTTC. It specifies CASSRGVAGGYEQFF.

CDR3 bases: TGTGCCAGCTCACGGGACGGAGGAGGATACGAGCAGTACTTC. Protein sequence: CASSRDGGGYEQYF. The rearrangement links TRBV18 to TRBJ2-7, with D possibly called TRBD1 or TRBD2 (5 bases each). The CDR3 is 14 residues long. CDR1 and CDR2 (germline): KGHSH, LQKENI. Trimming pared 4 bases from V and 4 bases from J, leaving 14 bases between.

This chain connects TRBV4-1 to TRBJ2-6, with 15 bases aligning to TRBD2. Germline V gene sequence: CDR1 MGHRA, CDR2 YSYEKL. V trimming: 6 bases; J trimming: 0 bases; junction bases outside the gene matches: 6. The CDR3 is 19 residues long. CDR3 sequence: CASRVGLAGGSSGANVLTF. As DNA, the CDR3 is TGCGCCAGCAGAGTGGGACTAGCGGGAGGCAGCTCTGGGGCCAACGTCCTGACTTTC.

This chain joins TRBV29-1 and TRBJ2-1; 11 bases agree with TRBD2. Germline values: CDR1 SQVTM, CDR2 ANQGSEA. The CDR3 sequence is 12 residues long. J gave up 9 bases and V 4 bases, and 2 bases lay outside the gene matches. The chain's CDR3 is CSVVSGGGEQFF. The DNA for the CDR3 is TGCAGCGTTGTTAGCGGGGGGGGTGAGCAGTTCTTC.

This rearrangement joins TRBV6-4 to TRBJ2-3; maybe TRBD2 (6 bases). Trimming cost V 4 bases and J 0 bases, with 14 bases left between them. CDR1 MRHNA and CDR2 SNTAGT come from the germline V gene. The CDR3 contains 16 residues. The CDR3 DNA reads TGTGCCAGCAGTGCTGAAGGCGGGATCAGCACAGATACGCAGTATTTT. Translating it yields CASSAEGGISTDTQYF.

V and J are TRBV6-5 and TRBJ2-7; no firm D call. The germline V and J ends were trimmed by 0 bases and 7 bases, with 10 bases remaining between them. The CDR3 runs 13 residues. Germline V gene sequence: CDR1 MNHEY, CDR2 SVGAGI. In DNA, the CDR3 is TGTGCCAGCAGTTACTCTGGCCCCGGGGAGCAGTACTTC. Amino acid sequence: CASSYSGPGEQYF.

The chain couples TRBV6-4 to TRBJ1-1, with 8 nucleotides matching TRBD1. The ends lost 6 bases at V and 6 bases at J; junction bases unmatched: 6. Germline V lookup: CDR1 MRHNA, CDR2 SNTAGT. The CDR3 spans 13 residues. The CDR3 region has the DNA TGTGCCAGCAGGGCAGGGGGCGGCTCTGAAGCTTTCTTT. It codes for CASRAGGGSEAFF.

The rearrangement uses TRBV7-2 and TRBJ1-2; D may be TRBD1 (6 bases). Germline-derived CDR1 and CDR2 are SGHTA and FQGNSA. V was trimmed by 2 bases and J by 1 base, leaving 14 bases between them. CDR3 length equals 16 residues. CDR3 residues: CASSLSFGTNNYGYTF. CDR3 nucleotides: TGTGCCAGCAGCTTATCGTTCGGGACAAATAACTATGGCTACACCTTC. The complete variable domain, with remaining parts taken from reference TRBV7-2 and TRBJ1-2, reads GAGVSQSPSNKVTEKGKDVELRCDPISGHTALYWYRQSLGQGLEFLIYFQGNSAPDKSGLPSDRFSAERTGGSVSTLTIQRTQQEDSAVYLCASSLSFGTNNYGYTFGSGTRLTVV.